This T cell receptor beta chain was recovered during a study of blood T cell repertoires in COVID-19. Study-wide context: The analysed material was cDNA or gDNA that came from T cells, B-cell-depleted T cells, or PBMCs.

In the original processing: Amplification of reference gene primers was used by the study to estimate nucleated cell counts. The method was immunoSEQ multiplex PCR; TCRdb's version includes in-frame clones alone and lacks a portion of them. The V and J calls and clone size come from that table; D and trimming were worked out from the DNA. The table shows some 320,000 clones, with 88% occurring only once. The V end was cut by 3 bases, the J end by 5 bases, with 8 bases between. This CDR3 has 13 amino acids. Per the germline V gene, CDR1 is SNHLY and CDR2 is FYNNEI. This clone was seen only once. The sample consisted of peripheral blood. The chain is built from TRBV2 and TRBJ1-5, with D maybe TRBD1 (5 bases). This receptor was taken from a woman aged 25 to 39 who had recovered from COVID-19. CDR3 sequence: CASSDGGYQPQHF. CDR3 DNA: TGTGCCAGCAGTGACGGGGGTTATCAGCCCCAGCATTTT.